The clone carrying this TCR gamma chain rates as large (0.1 to 1%). The data originate from a study of gammadelta T cells in human blood. TCRdb redid clone calling on the RT-PCR reads using CATT. The sample yields around 470 gamma-chain clones, roughly 7.5% seen once. Germline loops: CDR1 GITISATS, CDR2 ISYDGTV (reference sequence). After removal of 0 bases from V and 8 bases from J, the junction contained 3 bases not matched to a gene. The CDR3 totals 13 residues. The V and J genes are TRGV9 and TRGJP1. This TCR was recovered from a human fetus. The sequenced material came from non-Vgamma9Vdelta2 gamma-delta T cells from fetal blood. CDR3 sequence reads: CALWEVQGWFKIF. DNA for the CDR3: TGTGCCTTGTGGGAGGTGCAAGGTTGGTTCAAGATATTT.